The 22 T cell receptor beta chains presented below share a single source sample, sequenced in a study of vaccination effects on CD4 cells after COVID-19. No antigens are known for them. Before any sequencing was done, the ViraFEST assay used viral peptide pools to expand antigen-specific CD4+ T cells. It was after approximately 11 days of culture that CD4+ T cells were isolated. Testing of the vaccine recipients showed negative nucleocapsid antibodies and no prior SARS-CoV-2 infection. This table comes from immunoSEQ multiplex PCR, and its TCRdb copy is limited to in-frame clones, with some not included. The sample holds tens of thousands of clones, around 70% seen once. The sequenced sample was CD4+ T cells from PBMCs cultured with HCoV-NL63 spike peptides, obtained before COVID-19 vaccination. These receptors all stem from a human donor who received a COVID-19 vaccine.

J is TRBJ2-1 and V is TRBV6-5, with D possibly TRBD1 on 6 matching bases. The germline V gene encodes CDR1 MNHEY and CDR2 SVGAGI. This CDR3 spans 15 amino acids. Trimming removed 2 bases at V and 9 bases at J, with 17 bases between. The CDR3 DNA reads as TGTGCCAGCAGTTACGCGTATGGGGAAGGGGGTGAGCAGTTCTTC. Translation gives CASSYAYGEGGEQFF.

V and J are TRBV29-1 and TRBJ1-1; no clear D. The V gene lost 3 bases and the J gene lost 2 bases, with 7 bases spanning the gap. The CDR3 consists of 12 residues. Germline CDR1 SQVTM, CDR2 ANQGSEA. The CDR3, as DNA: TGCAGCGTTGATCCGCGAAACACTGAAGCTTTCTTT. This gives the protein CSVDPRNTEAFF. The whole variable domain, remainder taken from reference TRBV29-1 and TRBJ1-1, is SAVISQKPSRDICQRGTSLTIQCQVDSQVTMMFWYRQQPGQSLTLIATANQGSEATYESGFVIDKFPISRPNLTFSTLTVSNMSPEDSSIYLCSVDPRNTEAFFGQGTRLTVV.

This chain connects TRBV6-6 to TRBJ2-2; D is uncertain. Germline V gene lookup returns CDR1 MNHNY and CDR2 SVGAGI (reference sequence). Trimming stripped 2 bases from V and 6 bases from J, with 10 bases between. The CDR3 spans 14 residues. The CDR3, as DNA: TGTGCCAGCAGTTACGGAACTGGGGCCGGGGAGCTGTTTTTT. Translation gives CASSYGTGAGELFF.

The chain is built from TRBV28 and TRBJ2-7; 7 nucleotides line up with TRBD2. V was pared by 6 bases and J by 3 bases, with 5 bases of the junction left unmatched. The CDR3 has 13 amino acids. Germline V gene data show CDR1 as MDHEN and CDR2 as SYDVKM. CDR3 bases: TGTGCCAGCAGGGGGGGAGGGAACTACGAGCAGTACTTC. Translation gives CASRGGGNYEQYF.

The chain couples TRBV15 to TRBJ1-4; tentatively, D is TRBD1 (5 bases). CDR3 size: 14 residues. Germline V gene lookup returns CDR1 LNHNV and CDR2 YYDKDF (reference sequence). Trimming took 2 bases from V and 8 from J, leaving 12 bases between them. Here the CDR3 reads CATSRIRGVEKLFF. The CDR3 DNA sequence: TGTGCCACCAGCAGAATAAGAGGGGTAGAAAAACTGTTTTTT.

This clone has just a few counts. The CDR3 region has the DNA TGCAGTGCTAGTGGGAGGTATGGCTACACCTTC. Its protein is CSASGRYGYTF. The genes are TRBV20-1 and TRBJ1-2; D ambiguous. The V gene's germline CDR1 is DFQATT and CDR2 SNEGSKA (reference sequence). The V gene lost 3 bases and the J gene lost 5 bases, with 7 bases spanning the gap. The CDR3 covers 11 residues.

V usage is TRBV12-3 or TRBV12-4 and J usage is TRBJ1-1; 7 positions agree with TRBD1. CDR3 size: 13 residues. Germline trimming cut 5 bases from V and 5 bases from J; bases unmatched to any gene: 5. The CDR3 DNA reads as TGTGCCAGCAGTCCACAGGGGCGGACTGAAGCTTTCTTT. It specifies CASSPQGRTEAFF.

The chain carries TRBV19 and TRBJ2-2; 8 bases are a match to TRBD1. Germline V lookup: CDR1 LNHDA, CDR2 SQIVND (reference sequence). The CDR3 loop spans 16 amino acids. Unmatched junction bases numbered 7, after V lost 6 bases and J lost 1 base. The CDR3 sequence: CASSGDRGWNTGELFF. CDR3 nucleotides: TGTGCCAGTAGCGGAGACAGGGGCTGGAACACCGGGGAGCTGTTTTTT.

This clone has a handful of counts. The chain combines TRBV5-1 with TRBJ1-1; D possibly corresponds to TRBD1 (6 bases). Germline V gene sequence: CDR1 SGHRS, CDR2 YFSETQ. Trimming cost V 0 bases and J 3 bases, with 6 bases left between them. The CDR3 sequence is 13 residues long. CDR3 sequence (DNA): TGCGCCAGCAGCTTGGACAGGGACACTGAAGCTTTCTTT. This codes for CASSLDRDTEAFF.

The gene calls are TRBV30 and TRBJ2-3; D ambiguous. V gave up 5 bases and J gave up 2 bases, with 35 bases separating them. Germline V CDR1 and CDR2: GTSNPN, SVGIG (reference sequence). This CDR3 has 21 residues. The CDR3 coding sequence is TGTGCCTGGGTCCTTTCTCTTCTTCTAAAATACTATGGGGTAAACACAGATACGCAGTATTTT. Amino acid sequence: CAWVLSLLLKYYGVNTDTQYF.

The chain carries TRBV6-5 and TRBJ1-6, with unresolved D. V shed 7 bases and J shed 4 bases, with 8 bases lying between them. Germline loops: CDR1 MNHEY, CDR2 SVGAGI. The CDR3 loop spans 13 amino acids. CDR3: CASKRVYNSPLHF. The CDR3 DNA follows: TGTGCCAGCAAGAGGGTGTATAATTCACCCCTCCACTTT.

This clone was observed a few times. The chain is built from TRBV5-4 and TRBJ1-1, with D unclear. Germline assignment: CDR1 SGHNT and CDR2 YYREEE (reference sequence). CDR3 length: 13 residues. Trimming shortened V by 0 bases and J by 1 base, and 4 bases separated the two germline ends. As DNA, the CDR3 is TGTGCCAGCAGCTTGGGGGGGAACACTGAAGCTTTCTTT. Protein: CASSLGGNTEAFF.

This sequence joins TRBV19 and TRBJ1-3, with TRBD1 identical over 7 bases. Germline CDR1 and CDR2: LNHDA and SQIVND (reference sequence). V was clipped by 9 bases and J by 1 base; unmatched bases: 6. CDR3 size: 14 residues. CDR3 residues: CASRGNGSGNTIYF. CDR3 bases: TGTGCCAGCAGGGGGAACGGGTCTGGAAACACCATATATTTT.

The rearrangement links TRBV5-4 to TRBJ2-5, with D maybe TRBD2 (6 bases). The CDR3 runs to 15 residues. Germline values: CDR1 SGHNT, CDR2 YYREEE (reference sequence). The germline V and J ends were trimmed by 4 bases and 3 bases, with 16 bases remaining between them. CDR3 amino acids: CASSVSGTSKETQYF. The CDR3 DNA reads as TGTGCCAGCAGCGTCTCCGGGACTTCAAAAGAGACCCAGTACTTC.

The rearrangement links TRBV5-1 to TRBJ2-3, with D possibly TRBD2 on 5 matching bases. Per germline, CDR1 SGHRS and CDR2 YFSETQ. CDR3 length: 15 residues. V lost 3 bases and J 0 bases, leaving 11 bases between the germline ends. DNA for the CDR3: TGCGCCAGCAGCTCTAGCCACCGTAGCACAGATACGCAGTATTTT. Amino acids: CASSSSHRSTDTQYF.

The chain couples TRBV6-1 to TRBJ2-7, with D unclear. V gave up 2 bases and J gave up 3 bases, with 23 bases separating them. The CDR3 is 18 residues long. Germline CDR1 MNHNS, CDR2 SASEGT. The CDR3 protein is CASSELSLGWVEHYEQYF. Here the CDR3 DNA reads TGTGCCAGCAGTGAACTTAGTTTAGGCTGGGTCGAGCACTACGAGCAGTACTTC.

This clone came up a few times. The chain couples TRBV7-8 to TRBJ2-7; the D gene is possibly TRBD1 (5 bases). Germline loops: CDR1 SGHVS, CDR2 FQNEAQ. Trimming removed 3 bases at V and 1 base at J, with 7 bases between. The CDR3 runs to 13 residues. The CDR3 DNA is TGTGCCAGCAGCTTGGACACATCCTACGAGCAGTACTTC. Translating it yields CASSLDTSYEQYF.

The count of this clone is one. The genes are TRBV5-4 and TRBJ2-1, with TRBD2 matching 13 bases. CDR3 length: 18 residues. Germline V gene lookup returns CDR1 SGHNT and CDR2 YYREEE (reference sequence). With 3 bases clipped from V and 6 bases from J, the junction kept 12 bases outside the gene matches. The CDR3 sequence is CASSWGGLAGARANEQFF. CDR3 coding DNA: TGTGCCAGCAGCTGGGGTGGACTAGCGGGAGCAAGGGCCAATGAGCAGTTCTTC.

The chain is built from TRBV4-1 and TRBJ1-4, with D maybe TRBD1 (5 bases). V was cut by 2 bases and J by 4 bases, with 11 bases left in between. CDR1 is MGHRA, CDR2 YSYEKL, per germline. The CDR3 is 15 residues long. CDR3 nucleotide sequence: TGCGCCAGCAGCCAAAATCCGACAGTTAATGAAAAACTGTTTTTT. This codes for CASSQNPTVNEKLFF.

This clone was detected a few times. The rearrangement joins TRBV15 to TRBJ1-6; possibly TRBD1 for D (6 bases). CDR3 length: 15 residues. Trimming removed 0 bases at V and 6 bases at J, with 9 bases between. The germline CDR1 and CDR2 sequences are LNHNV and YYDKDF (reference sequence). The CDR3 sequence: CATSRERGGNSPLHF. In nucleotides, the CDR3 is TGTGCCACCAGCAGAGAAAGAGGGGGTAATTCACCCCTCCACTTT.

The CDR3 spells CASSLSRDRGLRPLHF. The CDR3 DNA reads as TGCGCCAGCAGCTTGTCCCGGGACAGAGGTTTACGACCCCTCCACTTT. This rearrangement joins TRBV5-1 to TRBJ1-6; 7 bases agree with TRBD1. Germline V gives CDR1 SGHRS, CDR2 YFSETQ. The V gene end was trimmed by 1 base and the J gene end by 12 bases; junction bases not matched to a gene: 13. This CDR3 contains 16 residues.

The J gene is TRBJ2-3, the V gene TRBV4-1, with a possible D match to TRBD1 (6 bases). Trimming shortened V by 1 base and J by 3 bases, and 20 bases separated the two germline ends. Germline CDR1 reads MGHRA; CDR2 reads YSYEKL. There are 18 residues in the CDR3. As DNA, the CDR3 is TGCGCCAGCAGCCAAGGCGGCAGGGGAATTTGGGGAACAGATACGCAGTATTTT. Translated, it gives CASSQGGRGIWGTDTQYF.